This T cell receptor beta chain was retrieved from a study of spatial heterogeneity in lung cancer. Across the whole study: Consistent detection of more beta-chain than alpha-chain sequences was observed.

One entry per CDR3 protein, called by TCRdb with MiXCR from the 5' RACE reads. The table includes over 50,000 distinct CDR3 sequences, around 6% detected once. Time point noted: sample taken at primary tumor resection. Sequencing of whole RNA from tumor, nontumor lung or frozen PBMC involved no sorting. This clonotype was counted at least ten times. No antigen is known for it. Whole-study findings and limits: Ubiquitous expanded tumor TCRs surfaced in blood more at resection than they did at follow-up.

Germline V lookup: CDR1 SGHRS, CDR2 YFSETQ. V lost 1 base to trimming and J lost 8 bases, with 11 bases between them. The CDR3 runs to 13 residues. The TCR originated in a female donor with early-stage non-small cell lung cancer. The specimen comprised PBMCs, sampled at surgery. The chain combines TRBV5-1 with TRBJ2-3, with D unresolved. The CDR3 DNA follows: TGCGCCAGCAGCTTGACGGCGATTGCTACGCAGTATTTT. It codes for CASSLTAIATQYF.